This T cell receptor beta chain was found in a study of shared clonotypes between healthy human individuals. Findings and caveats of the study: Enrolling few donors narrowed the genetic and exposure-history diversity that was represented.

Points on this clone: Antigen: not known.

This CDR3 comprises 14 residues. CDR1 and CDR2 from the germline V gene are MNHEY and SMNVEV (reference sequence). This table comes from immunoSEQ multiplex PCR, and its TCRdb copy is limited to in-frame clones, with some not included. Of over 400,000 clones in the sample, 81% were seen once. V is TRBV27 and J is TRBJ2-7, with TRBD2 identical over 10 bases. TRBJ2-5 matches the DNA end more closely, so the J call is doubtful. The clonotype comes from a woman in her thirties or forties in good health. Some clones in this sample may be carry-over from other donors' samples. Sequencing input: PBMCs. The CDR3: CASSSQASGRTQYF. CDR3 coding DNA: TGTGCCAGCAGTTCGCAGGCTAGCGGGAGGACCCAGTACTTC.